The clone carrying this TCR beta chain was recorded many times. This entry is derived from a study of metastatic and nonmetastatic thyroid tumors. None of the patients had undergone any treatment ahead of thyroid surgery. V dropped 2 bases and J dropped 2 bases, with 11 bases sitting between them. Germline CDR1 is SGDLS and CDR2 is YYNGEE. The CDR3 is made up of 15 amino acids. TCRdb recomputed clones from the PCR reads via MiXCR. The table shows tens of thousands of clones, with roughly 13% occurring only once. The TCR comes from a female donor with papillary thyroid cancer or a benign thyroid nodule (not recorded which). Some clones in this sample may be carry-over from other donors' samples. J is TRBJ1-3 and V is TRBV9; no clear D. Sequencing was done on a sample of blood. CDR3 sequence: CASSVNSGTGNTIYF. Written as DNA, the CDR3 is TGTGCCAGCAGCGTGAATTCGGGGACTGGAAACACCATATATTTT.